This entry lists 26 T cell receptor beta chains sequenced from one sample in a study of T cell responses to AZD1222 COVID-19 vaccine. Here immunoSEQ multiplex PCR was the method, and the copy in TCRdb shows in-frame clones only, minus some. Here the sample spans about 150,000 clones, 90% to 95% being singletons. The material was peripheral blood, obtained on day 0 of MenACWY control vaccination. These TCRs come from an adult in good health.

V gene TRBV9 combines with J gene TRBJ2-2; D possibly corresponds to TRBD1 (6 bases). Looked up from germline, CDR1 is SGDLS and CDR2 is YYNGEE. CDR3 length: 15 amino acids. Between the trimmed V and J ends, which lost 0 bases and 4 bases, there was a span of 10 bases. CDR3 region: CASSVGGRGTGELFF. CDR3 bases: TGTGCCAGCAGCGTAGGAGGCAGGGGCACCGGGGAGCTGTTTTTT.

This clone came up once. The V and J genes are TRBV10-3 and TRBJ1-1; 8 bases fit TRBD1. With V trimmed by 4 bases and J by 7 bases, 5 bases remained unmatched. Germline V CDR1 and CDR2: ENHRY, SYGVKD. The CDR3 runs 13 residues. CDR3 nucleotide sequence: TGTGCCATCAGTGGACAGGGGACGATTGAAGCTTTCTTT. As protein: CAISGQGTIEAFF.

This chain uses TRBV5-1 with TRBJ2-7; 10 bases align to TRBD1. The CDR3 is 14 amino acids. The V gene's germline CDR1 is SGHRS and CDR2 YFSETQ. V gave up 5 bases and J gave up 3 bases; unmatched junction bases: 5. This chain's CDR3 is CASSYRDRGYEQYF. CDR3 nucleotide sequence: TGCGCCAGCAGTTACCGGGACAGGGGCTACGAGCAGTACTTC.

The V gene is TRBV27, the J gene TRBJ2-7; D is ambiguous. The CDR3 loop spans 14 amino acids. Germline V gene data show CDR1 as MNHEY and CDR2 as SMNVEV (reference sequence). Trimming pared 3 bases from V and 4 bases from J, leaving 13 bases between. The CDR3 nucleotides read TGTGCCAGCAGTTTTGGAACTCTTGGATACGAGCAGTACTTC. This gives the protein CASSFGTLGYEQYF.

The V and J genes are TRBV12-3 or TRBV12-4 and TRBJ1-6; D unclear. This CDR3 is built from 12 residues. The V gene lost 6 bases and the J gene lost 8 bases, with 8 bases spanning the gap. CDR3 DNA: TGTGCCAGCAGGGCTTCTTATTCACCCCTCCACTTT. It translates to CASRASYSPLHF.

The V gene is TRBV4-1, the J gene TRBJ1-6; D remains unclear. The length of the CDR3 is 14 residues. Germline CDR1 reads MGHRA; CDR2 reads YSYEKL. V lost 3 bases and J 10 bases, leaving 13 bases between the germline ends. Here the CDR3 reads CASSHLTIISPLHF. The CDR3 DNA is TGCGCCAGCAGCCACTTAACTATCATCTCACCCCTCCACTTT.

In nucleotides, the CDR3 is TGTGCCAGCAGTTCCTTGACAGGGGGGAGCAATCAGCCCCAGCATTTT. Residues: CASSSLTGGSNQPQHF. The chain links TRBV28 to TRBJ1-5; 9 bases line up with TRBD1. V lost 4 bases, J lost 1 base, and 5 bases stayed unmatched. The CDR3 has 16 amino acids. Germline CDR1 MDHEN, CDR2 SYDVKM.

The CDR3 DNA follows: TGTGCCAGCAGCTTGAATCGGGGGGGAACACCTGAAGCTTTCTTT. Translation: CASSLNRGGTPEAFF. The J gene is TRBJ1-1, the V gene TRBV5-4; D might be TRBD1 (5 bases). The CDR3 length is 15 residues. Germline lookup yields CDR1 SGHNT and CDR2 YYREEE (reference sequence). Trimming stripped 1 base from V and 6 bases from J, with 16 bases between.

The table lists this clone with a few counts. The genes are TRBV3-1 (or the pseudogene TRBV3-2) and TRBJ1-2; D remains ambiguous. The CDR3 spans 13 residues. Germline V gene lookup returns CDR1 LGHDT and CDR2 YNNKEL (reference sequence). V lost 4 bases and J lost 5, with 11 bases in between. The CDR3 DNA is TGTGCCAGCAGCCCCGGACGGATATATGGCTACACCTTC. It yields the protein CASSPGRIYGYTF.

J is TRBJ2-5 and V is TRBV14; D uncertain. With 4 bases removed from V and 4 bases from J, the gap between germline ends came to 10 bases. CDR3 length: 13 residues. Germline V gene data show CDR1 as SGHDN and CDR2 as FVKESK. This CDR3 reads CASSPRLRETQYF. CDR3 sequence (DNA): TGTGCCAGCAGCCCGAGACTCAGAGAGACCCAGTACTTC.

The chain uses TRBV11-2 and TRBJ1-3; D not resolved. The germline CDR1 and CDR2 sequences are SGHAT and FQNNGV. Trimming took off 6 bases at V and 3 bases at J, with 12 bases between the two ends. The CDR3 loop spans 14 amino acids. CDR3 sequence (DNA): TGTGCCAGCAGGCGGGTGGCAGGTGGAAACACCATATATTTT. Protein: CASRRVAGGNTIYF.

In this sample, this clone turned up a few times. Other DNA sequences in the same sample also yield this CDR3. CDR3 nucleotide sequence: TGTGCCAGCAGTTTGAATTTGAACACTGAAGCTTTCTTT. Translating it yields CASSLNLNTEAFF. The chain employs TRBV28 and TRBJ1-1; D call uncertain. CDR1 and CDR2 from the germline V gene are MDHEN and SYDVKM. This CDR3 is built from 13 residues. V was pared by 3 bases and J by 0 bases, with 5 bases between.

V is TRBV4-1 and J is TRBJ2-2; the match to TRBD2 covers 8 bases. This CDR3 region has 16 residues. The germline V gene encodes CDR1 MGHRA and CDR2 YSYEKL. The V and J ends lost 3 bases and 6 bases, in that order; junction bases with no gene match: 9. CDR3 sequence: CASSHSSGSRAGELFF. CDR3 nucleotide sequence: TGCGCCAGCAGCCATTCGAGCGGGAGTAGGGCCGGGGAGCTGTTTTTT.

In its sample, this clone was seen a few times. V is TRBV23-1 and J is TRBJ1-1, with D possibly TRBD1 on 5 matching bases. TRBV23-1 is recorded as an ORF, its role being uncertain. This CDR3 contains 13 residues. V gave up 3 bases and J gave up 4 bases, with 9 bases separating them. CDR3 amino acids: CASSQERGTEAFF. As DNA, the CDR3 is TGCGCCAGCAGTCAGGAAAGGGGCACTGAAGCTTTCTTT.

The chain has TRBV2 and TRBJ1-4; D remains ambiguous. V gave up 6 bases and J gave up 5 bases, with 22 bases separating them. CDR3 size: 17 residues. The germline V gene has CDR1 SNHLY and CDR2 FYNNEI. CDR3 sequence: CASRHRGTLPGNEKLFF. For the CDR3, the DNA is TGTGCCAGCAGACATCGTGGCACCCTGCCGGGAAATGAAAAACTGTTTTTT.

CDR3 residues: CASSEDGVWGASQPQHF. Here the CDR3 DNA reads TGTGCCAGCAGTGAAGACGGGGTATGGGGGGCATCTCAGCCCCAGCATTTT. The V call is TRBV6-1, the J call TRBJ1-5, with D perhaps matching TRBD1 (6 bases). V dropped 1 base and J dropped 6 bases, with 19 bases sitting between them. Germline-derived CDR1 and CDR2 are MNHNS and SASEGT. The CDR3 is made up of 17 amino acids.

The V gene is TRBV5-1, the J gene TRBJ1-2; no firm D call. The CDR3 totals 15 residues. Germline V gives CDR1 SGHRS, CDR2 YFSETQ. V dropped 2 bases and J dropped 4 bases, with 15 bases sitting between them. CDR3 amino acids: CASSLEHQDGYGYTF. CDR3 bases: TGCGCCAGCAGCTTAGAACATCAGGACGGCTATGGCTACACCTTC.

This chain connects TRBV5-7 to TRBJ1-1; 9 nucleotides match TRBD1. TRBV5-7 is reported as an ORF; its role is uncertain. The junction had 9 bases not matched to a gene; V was cut back by 3 bases and J by 0 bases. The CDR3 is made up of 17 amino acids. This CDR3 is CASSSPRDRAMNTEAFF. CDR3 sequence (DNA): TGTGCCAGCAGCTCGCCCCGGGACAGGGCAATGAACACTGAAGCTTTCTTT.

The rearrangement joins TRBV6-1 to TRBJ1-2, with TRBD1 as a possible D gene (6 bases). V lost 4 bases and J 6 bases, leaving 21 bases between the germline ends. The CDR3 covers 16 residues. Germline values: CDR1 MNHNS, CDR2 SASEGT. For the CDR3, the DNA is TGTGCCAGCAGTGGGAAGGGGGGCGGAATGATCGATGGCTACACCTTC. It is translated as CASSGKGGGMIDGYTF.

This clone is a singleton in its sample. The V gene is TRBV25-1, the J gene TRBJ2-2; 7 bases match TRBD2. V gave up 11 bases and J gave up 6 bases; unmatched junction bases: 9. This CDR3 comprises 13 residues. Germline CDR1 is MGHDK and CDR2 is SYGVNS. CDR3 region: CASGGFLAGELFF. The CDR3 DNA is TGTGCCTCCGGGGGGTTCTTGGCCGGGGAGCTGTTTTTT.

The chain carries TRBV12-3 or TRBV12-4 and TRBJ1-2; no clear D. This CDR3 has 13 amino acids. Trimming left V 2 bases short and J 6 bases short, with 10 bases between. The CDR3 DNA reads TGTGCCAGCAGTTTAACGTCGGCTGATGGCTACACCTTC. It translates to CASSLTSADGYTF.

This clone was recorded once. CDR3 sequence (DNA): TGCGCCAGCACGGCCGGGGTCCAAGAGACCCAGTACTTC. Translating it yields CASTAGVQETQYF. This chain joins TRBV5-1 and TRBJ2-5, with D maybe TRBD2 (5 bases). V lost 6 bases, J lost 1 base, and 10 bases lay in between. The CDR3 has 13 residues. Germline CDR1 SGHRS, CDR2 YFSETQ.

There are a few counts of this clone. The chain recombines TRBV7-2 with TRBJ2-7; D tentatively reads TRBD1 or TRBD2 (5 bases each). Germline CDR1 is SGHTA and CDR2 is FQGNSA. This CDR3 comprises 15 residues. The germline V and J ends were trimmed by 0 bases and 7 bases, with 16 bases remaining between them. The CDR3 DNA is TGTGCCAGCAGCTTAGCCCAGGGTAGAGGGCAAGAGCAGTACTTC. Amino acid sequence: CASSLAQGRGQEQYF. Combining the CDR3 with reference TRBV7-2 and TRBJ2-7 gives the whole variable domain GAGVSQSPSNKVTEKGKDVELRCDPISGHTALYWYRQSLGQGLEFLIYFQGNSAPDKSGLPSDRFSAERTGGSVSTLTIQRTQQEDSAVYLCASSLAQGRGQEQYFGPGTRLTVT.

V is TRBV6-1 and J is TRBJ1-5; unclear D gene. The germline V and J ends were trimmed by 5 bases and 5 bases, with 10 bases remaining between them. Germline CDR1 and CDR2: MNHNS and SASEGT. The length of the CDR3 is 13 residues. The CDR3 DNA is TGTGCCAGCAGTTCGCGAATCGATCAGCCCCAGCATTTT. It codes for CASSSRIDQPQHF.

The chain has TRBV5-4 and TRBJ2-5; possible D gene TRBD2, 5 bases. The CDR3 consists of 14 residues. The germline V gene has CDR1 SGHNT and CDR2 YYREEE (reference sequence). The V end was cut by 4 bases, the J end by 5 bases, with 15 bases between. CDR3 sequence (DNA): TGTGCCAGCAGCGCCCAAGGGAGCGACGAGACCCAGTACTTC. It codes for CASSAQGSDETQYF.

The chain recombines TRBV4-1 with TRBJ1-4; possibly TRBD1 for D (6 bases). The CDR3 is 14 amino acids. CDR1 and CDR2 (germline): MGHRA, YSYEKL. Trimming stripped 2 bases from V and 7 bases from J, with 11 bases between. The CDR3 nucleotides read TGCGCCAGCAGCCAAACAGGGTCGGGTGAAAAACTGTTTTTT. Amino acid sequence: CASSQTGSGEKLFF.